Listed below are T cell receptor beta chains from one sample, sequenced in a study of cytomegalovirus exposure and HLA in healthy donors. The method was immunoSEQ multiplex PCR; TCRdb's version includes in-frame clones alone and lacks a portion of them. Seen here are 160,000 or so clones, about 78% observed once, and the top ten hold more than 1.4%. The sample was PBMCs. Source of these receptors: a male donor in good health and CMV-seronegative. CDR3s include the opening cysteine and the closing phenylalanine or tryptophan. The D gene is left open where the match is weak. Some rows mark clone size as missing; the rest say once, few, many or name a class of expanded clone.

d_call	v_call	j_call	clone_size	cdr3_nt	cdr3_aa
TRBD2	TRBV7-8	TRBJ2-5	.	TGTGCCAGCAGCTCCGGGACTAGCGGGAGGGCCGGGGAGACCCAGTACTTC	CASSSGTSGRAGETQYF
.	TRBV18	TRBJ1-3	.	TGTGCCAGCTCACCCGAACAGGGTAGTAGAAACACCATATATTTT	CASSPEQGSRNTIYF
.	TRBV15	TRBJ1-4	.	TGTGCCACCAGCTGGGGAGGGTCTCCTAATGAAAAACTGTTTTTT	CATSWGGSPNEKLFF
TRBD1	TRBV6-6	TRBJ1-1	.	TGTGCCAGCAGTTACCGTCGACAGGGCGGGAACACTGAAGCTTTCTTT	CASSYRRQGGNTEAFF
.	TRBV5-1	TRBJ2-1	.	TGCGCCAGCAGCTTGGCCGCAGGTTACAATGAGCAGTTCTTC	CASSLAAGYNEQFF
.	TRBV2	TRBJ2-5	.	TGTGCCAGCAGTGAATCCAGGGGTCAGACCCAGTACTTC	CASSESRGQTQYF
TRBD1	TRBV7-3	TRBJ1-2	once	TGTGCCAGCAGCTTAACGGGACAGGGGAACTATGGCTACACCTTC	CASSLTGQGNYGYTF
TRBD1	TRBV18	TRBJ2-7	.	TGTGCCAGCTCACCTCCCGGGACAGGGGGTATTGGGTACGAGCAGTACTTC	CASSPPGTGGIGYEQYF
.	TRBV4-3	TRBJ2-1	.	TGCGCCAGCAGCCAAGCAGGTCCGCACAATGAGCAGTTCTTC	CASSQAGPHNEQFF
.	TRBV4-1	TRBJ1-4	.	TGCGCCAGCAGCCAAGAGATTACAAACGAAAAACTGTTTTTT	CASSQEITNEKLFF
.	TRBV18	TRBJ2-5	.	TGTGCCAGCTCACCCGCGTCGGAGACCCAGTACTTC	CASSPASETQYF
.	TRBV5-8	TRBJ2-1	.	TGTGCCAGCAGCTTTTATGACAATGAGCAGTTCTTC	CASSFYDNEQFF
.	TRBV30	TRBJ2-2	once	TGTGCCTGGAGATCGAGGAGGGAGTATCGGCCCGGGGAGCTGTTTTTT	CAWRSRREYRPGELFF
.	TRBV4-1	TRBJ1-1	.	TGCGCCAGCAGCCAAGAAGGGGGACCTGAAGCTTTCTTT	CASSQEGGPEAFF
.	TRBV2	TRBJ1-4	.	TGTGCCAGCAGCGAAGACACGTCAACTAATGAAAAACTGTTTTTT	CASSEDTSTNEKLFF
TRBD2	TRBV30	TRBJ2-7	.	TGTGCCCTGAGGACTAGCGGGAGGGCCTCTTACGAGCAGTACTTC	CALRTSGRASYEQYF
TRBD1	TRBV10-2	TRBJ2-1	few	TGCGCCAGCAGGGGACAGCCCCAAGGTGAGCAGTTCTTC	CASRGQPQGEQFF
.	TRBV27	TRBJ1-5	.	TGTGCCAGCAGTGAAGCAGGTCAGCCCCAGCATTTT	CASSEAGQPQHF
TRBD1	TRBV5-4	TRBJ1-1	.	TGTGCCAGCAGCCCAAGGACAGGAATGAACACTGAAGCTTTCTTT	CASSPRTGMNTEAFF
.	TRBV11-2	TRBJ1-5	.	TGTGCCAGCAGCGTCCAACTCCAGGGCGGCAAGCCCCAGCATTTT	CASSVQLQGGKPQHF
.	TRBV2	TRBJ2-7	.	TGTGCCACCAATTTACAGGGTCCCTCCTTCGCCGAGCAGTACTTC	CATNLQGPSFAEQYF
TRBD2	TRBV5-1	TRBJ2-3	.	TGCGCCAGCAGCCCGGGACTAGCGGGCCGTAGCACAGATACGCAGTATTTT	CASSPGLAGRSTDTQYF
.	TRBV7-8	TRBJ1-5	.	TGTGTCAGCAGTTTAATGGACAGAAATAGCAATCAGCCCCAGCATTTT	CVSSLMDRNSNQPQHF
TRBD2	TRBV9	TRBJ2-7	.	TGTGCCAGCAGCGTAGAACCAGCGGGAGGTTATGAGCAGTACTTC	CASSVEPAGGYEQYF
TRBD2	TRBV19	TRBJ2-3	.	TGTGCCAGTAAAACTAGCGGGGGGGGAATTAGCACAGATACGCAGTATTTT	CASKTSGGGISTDTQYF
.	TRBV2	TRBJ1-2	few	TGTGCCAGCAGTGGGTCCAAGGGGGGCTACACCTTC	CASSGSKGGYTF
TRBD2	TRBV18	TRBJ2-1	.	TGTGCCAGCTCTCCCCCCGCGGGAGAAGGCAATGAGCAGTTCTTC	CASSPPAGEGNEQFF
.	TRBV6-4	TRBJ2-3	.	TGTGCCAGCAGTGGGACAGCAGACACAGATACGCAGTATTTT	CASSGTADTDTQYF
TRBD1	TRBV19	TRBJ1-2	.	TGTGCCAGTAGTAATTTTCGTTCGGGCAGGGGGCAAGATGGCTACACCTTC	CASSNFRSGRGQDGYTF
.	TRBV2	TRBJ1-1	.	TGTGCCACCTCGGACAGAACCCCCACTGAAGCTTTCTTT	CATSDRTPTEAFF
.	TRBV12-5	TRBJ1-2	once	TGTGCTAGTGGTTTGGGGACAGACTATGGCTACACCTTC	CASGLGTDYGYTF
TRBD2	TRBV5-1	TRBJ2-3	.	TGCGCCAGCAGCTCGAGGGGACTAGCGGGCACAGATACGCAGTATTTT	CASSSRGLAGTDTQYF
.	TRBV7-2	TRBJ2-1	.	TGTGCCAGCAGCCTCATACGGAGCTCCTACAATGAGCAGTTCTTC	CASSLIRSSYNEQFF
TRBD2	TRBV9	TRBJ2-1	.	TGTGCCAGCAGCGTAGGAAGCGGGGGGGCCCGGGAGCAGTTCTTC	CASSVGSGGAREQFF
TRBD1	TRBV2	TRBJ2-7	.	TGTGCTAGCAGGGACAGGGGTGACGGGCAGTACTTC	CASRDRGDGQYF
TRBD2	TRBV6-5	TRBJ2-1	.	TGTGCCAGCACCCCCGGGGGACTAGCGGGCAATGAGCAGTTCTTC	CASTPGGLAGNEQFF
.	TRBV19	TRBJ1-2	.	TGTGCCAGTAGTATAATTGGCAGGGGCTCTGATGGCTACACCTTC	CASSIIGRGSDGYTF
TRBD1	TRBV15	TRBJ1-4	.	TGTGCCACCAGCAGAGATGCAGGGGGTCAGGAAAAACTGTTTTTT	CATSRDAGGQEKLFF
TRBD1	TRBV6-4	TRBJ1-1	.	TGTGCCAGCAGACAGCAGGGGGGAAACACTGAAGCTTTCTTT	CASRQQGGNTEAFF
.	TRBV5-1	TRBJ2-7	.	TGCGCCAGCAGCGACCCTAGCGATTCCTACGAGCAGTACTTC	CASSDPSDSYEQYF
TRBD1	TRBV19	TRBJ1-5	.	TGTGCCAGCAGAACCCCACAGGGGATCGGCAATCAGCCCCAGCATTTT	CASRTPQGIGNQPQHF
TRBD2	TRBV30	TRBJ2-3	once	TGTGCCTGGAGTGTATGGCGGGAGGCCACGCAGTATTTT	CAWSVWREATQYF
TRBD2	TRBV19	TRBJ2-3	.	TGTGCCAGTAGTATCCCCGGGAGGGGAGCAGATACGCAGTATTTT	CASSIPGRGADTQYF
TRBD1	TRBV13	TRBJ1-1	.	TGTGCCAGCAGCTTGCAGGGGGGACTGAACACTGAAGCTTTCTTT	CASSLQGGLNTEAFF
.	TRBV6-5	TRBJ2-2	few	TGTGCCAGCAGTAAACAGGACACCGACACCGGGGAGCTGTTTTTT	CASSKQDTDTGELFF
.	TRBV16	TRBJ2-3	once	TGTGCCAGCAGCCCGCGCCCAGATACGCAGTATTTT	CASSPRPDTQYF
TRBD1	TRBV19	TRBJ1-1	.	TGTGCCAGTAGTCCGGGGACAGGGAGGGCTGAAGCTTTCTTT	CASSPGTGRAEAFF
TRBD1	TRBV11-3	TRBJ2-1	few	TGTGCCAGCAGCGCCGGGACAGGGGCTGTTGAGCAGTTCTTC	CASSAGTGAVEQFF
.	TRBV19	TRBJ2-6	.	TGTGCCAGTAGTACGCTAGCGCTGAGCTCTGGGGCCAACGTCCTGACTTTC	CASSTLALSSGANVLTF
.	TRBV7-6	TRBJ2-7	.	TGTGCCAGCAGCCCAGGACGGAGGTACGAGCAGTACTTC	CASSPGRRYEQYF
TRBD1	TRBV6-1	TRBJ1-2	.	TGTGCCAGCAGTGACAGGGGGCTTGATATTTATGGCTACACCTTC	CASSDRGLDIYGYTF
.	TRBV6-1	TRBJ2-5	.	TGTGCCAGCAGTAGCCAGGCCCCAGTGGAGACCCAGTACTTC	CASSSQAPVETQYF
.	TRBV28	TRBJ2-7	.	TGTGCCAGCAGTTTTACTTTACAGGGGTTGCGGGGCGGGCAGTACTTC	CASSFTLQGLRGGQYF
.	TRBV6-5	TRBJ1-1	.	TGTGCCAGCAGCTTCCAGGGGACTGAAGCTTTCTTT	CASSFQGTEAFF
.	TRBV19	TRBJ1-5	.	TGTGCCAGTAGTACAGAACCCGACCGGGGAAAAGAGCCCCAGCATTTT	CASSTEPDRGKEPQHF
.	TRBV5-4	TRBJ2-7	.	TGTGCCAGCAGCTTGGCCGGAGGGTCCTACGAGCAGTACTTC	CASSLAGGSYEQYF
.	TRBV29-1	TRBJ1-1	.	TGCAGCGTTGTGGGCTTGGGTAGTAGCACTGAAGCTTTCTTT	CSVVGLGSSTEAFF